Sequencing of this TCR beta chain was carried out in a study of T-cell memory formation after mild COVID-19. Overall study: Clusters were largely donor specific.

The study's findings and limits: Some clones that responded were present in memory (sampled pre-infection), which suggests cross-reactive memory joined.

The sample holds a few counts of this clonotype. No antigen is known for it. 5'RACE with constant-segment primers yielded barcoded, UMI-tagged TCR alpha and TCR beta cDNA libraries. TCRdb reanalysed the 5' RACE reads using MiXCR and keeps one entry per CDR3 protein. This sample carries approximately 150,000 distinct CDR3 sequences, about 5.7% of them seen once, and the ten largest clones take about 1.9%. The CDR3 runs 14 residues. Deletions cut 7 bases from V and 5 bases from J, with 17 bases between. CDR1 and CDR2 from the germline V gene are SNHLY and FYNNEI. V usage is TRBV2 and J usage is TRBJ1-1; perhaps TRBD1 as D (6 bases). Sequenced material: PBMCs or a T cell subset sorted from them (not recorded which). This receptor was taken from an adult woman who had mild COVID-19 (a few samples of this study predate the infection). Cell type and time point are not known. The DNA of the CDR3 is TGTGCCAGCAATGGTTTCAAGGGGGGGACTGAAGCTTTCTTT. Translating it yields CASNGFKGGTEAFF.